This T cell receptor beta chain derives from a study of shared clonotypes between healthy human individuals. Study information: Three CD4 naive, three CD4 memory, two CD8 naive and one CD8 memory plate were used per donor.

The table lists this clone with a count of one. The CDR3 runs to 15 residues. Germline assignment: CDR1 MNHNS and CDR2 SASEGT. V lost 6 bases, J lost 3 bases, and 15 bases lay in between. It was at deep level that the assay was run. This table comes from immunoSEQ multiplex PCR, and its TCRdb copy is limited to in-frame clones, with some not included. The sample lists a few hundred thousand clones; 90% to 98% were seen once. CD8 memory was a combination of CD45RO+ cells and CCR7-negative CD45RA+ TemRA cells. This chain connects TRBV6-1 to TRBJ1-3, with a weak D call TRBD1 (5 bases). The sequence derives from a man aged 25 to 45 in good health. Sequencing was done on a sample of memory CD8+ T cells sorted from blood. Subset noted: CD45RO+ cells pooled with CCR7-negative TemRA cells. The CDR3 bases are TGTGCCAGCAGGGCAACCGGGGGGGTTGGAAACACCATATATTTT. It translates to CASRATGGVGNTIYF.